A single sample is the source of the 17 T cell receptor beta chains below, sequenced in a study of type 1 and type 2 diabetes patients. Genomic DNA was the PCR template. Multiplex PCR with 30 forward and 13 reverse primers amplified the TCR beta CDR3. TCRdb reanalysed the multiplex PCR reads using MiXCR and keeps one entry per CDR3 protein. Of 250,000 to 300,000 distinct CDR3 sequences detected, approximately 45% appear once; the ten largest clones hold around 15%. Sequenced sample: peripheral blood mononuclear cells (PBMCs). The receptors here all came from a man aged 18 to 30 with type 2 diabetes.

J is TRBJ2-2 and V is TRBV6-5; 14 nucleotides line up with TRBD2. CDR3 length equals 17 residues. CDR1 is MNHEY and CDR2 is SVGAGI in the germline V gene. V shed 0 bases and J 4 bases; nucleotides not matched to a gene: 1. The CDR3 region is CASSYSGTSGSTGELFF. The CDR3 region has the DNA TGTGCCAGCAGTTACTCTGGGACTAGCGGGAGCACCGGGGAGCTGTTTTTT.

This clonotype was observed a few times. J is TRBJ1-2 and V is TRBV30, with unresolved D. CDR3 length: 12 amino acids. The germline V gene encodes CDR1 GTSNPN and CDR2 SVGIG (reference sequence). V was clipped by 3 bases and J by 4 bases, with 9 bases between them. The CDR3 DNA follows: TGTGCCTGGAGAGGGTACACCTATGGCTACACCTTC. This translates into CAWRGYTYGYTF. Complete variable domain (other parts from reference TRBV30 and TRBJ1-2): SQTIHQWPATLVQPVGSPLSLECTVEGTSNPNLYWYRQAAGRGLQLLFYSVGIGQISSEVPQNLSASRPQDRQFILSSKKLLLSDSGFYLCAWRGYTYGYTFGSGTRLTVV.

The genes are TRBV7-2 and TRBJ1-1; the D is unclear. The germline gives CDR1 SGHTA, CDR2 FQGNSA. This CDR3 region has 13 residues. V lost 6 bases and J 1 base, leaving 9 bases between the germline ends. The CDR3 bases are TGTGCCAGCAGTGGCCTTAAGAACACTGAAGCTTTCTTT. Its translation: CASSGLKNTEAFF. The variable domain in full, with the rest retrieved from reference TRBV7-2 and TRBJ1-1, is GAGVSQSPSNKVTEKGKDVELRCDPISGHTALYWYRQSLGQGLEFLIYFQGNSAPDKSGLPSDRFSAERTGGSVSTLTIQRTQQEDSAVYLCASSGLKNTEAFFGQGTRLTVV.

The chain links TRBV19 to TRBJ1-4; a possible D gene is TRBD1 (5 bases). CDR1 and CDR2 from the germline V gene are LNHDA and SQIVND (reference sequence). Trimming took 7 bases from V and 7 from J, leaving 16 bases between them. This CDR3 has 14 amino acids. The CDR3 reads CASNGRGRGEKLFF. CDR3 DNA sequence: TGTGCCAGTAATGGGCGGGGCCGGGGTGAAAAACTGTTTTTT.

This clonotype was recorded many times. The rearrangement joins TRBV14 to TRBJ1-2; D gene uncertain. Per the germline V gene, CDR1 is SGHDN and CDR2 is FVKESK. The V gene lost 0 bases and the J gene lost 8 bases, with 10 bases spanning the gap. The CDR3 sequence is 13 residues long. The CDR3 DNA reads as TGTGCCAGCAGCCAAGATCGGAGTGGAGGCTACACCTTC. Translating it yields CASSQDRSGGYTF.

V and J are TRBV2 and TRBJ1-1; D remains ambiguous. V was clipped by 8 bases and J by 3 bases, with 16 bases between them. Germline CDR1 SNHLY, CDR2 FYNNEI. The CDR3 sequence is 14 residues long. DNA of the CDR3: TGTGCCAGCTTAGTCGTTTTCGGGGACACTGAAGCTTTCTTT. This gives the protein CASLVVFGDTEAFF. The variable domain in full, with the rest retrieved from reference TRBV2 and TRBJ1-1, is EPEVTQTPSHQVTQMGQEVILRCVPISNHLYFYWYRQILGQKVEFLVSFYNNEISEKSEIFDDQFSVERPDGSNFTLKIRSTKLEDSAMYFCASLVVFGDTEAFFGQGTRLTVV.

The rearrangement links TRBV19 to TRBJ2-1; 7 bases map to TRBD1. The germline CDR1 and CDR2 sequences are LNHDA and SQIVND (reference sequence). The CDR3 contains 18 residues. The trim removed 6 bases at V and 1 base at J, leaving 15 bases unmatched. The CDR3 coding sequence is TGTGCCAGTAGGAACACCGAGACAGGGCCTGGGTCCTACAATGAGCAGTTCTTC. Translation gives CASRNTETGPGSYNEQFF. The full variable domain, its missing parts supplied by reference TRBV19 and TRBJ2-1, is DGGITQSPKYLFRKEGQNVTLSCEQNLNHDAMYWYRQDPGQGLRLIYYSQIVNDFQKGDIAEGYSVSREKKESFPLTVTSAQKNPTAFYLCASRNTETGPGSYNEQFFGPGTRLTVL.

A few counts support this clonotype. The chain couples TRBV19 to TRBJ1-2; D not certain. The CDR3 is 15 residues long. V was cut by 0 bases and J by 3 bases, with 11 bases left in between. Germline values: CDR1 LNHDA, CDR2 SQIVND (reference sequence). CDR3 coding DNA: TGTGCCAGTAGTATAGATCTTCACGGTGACTATGGCTACACCTTC. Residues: CASSIDLHGDYGYTF.

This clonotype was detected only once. Here the CDR3 DNA reads TGTGCCAGCAGTTTAGTCGCGGTTATCTACAATGAGCAGTTCTTC. Amino acids: CASSLVAVIYNEQFF. This chain uses TRBV12-3 or TRBV12-4 with TRBJ2-1, with D uncertain. V was trimmed by 1 base and J by 3 bases, leaving 10 bases between them. This CDR3 is 15 amino acids long.

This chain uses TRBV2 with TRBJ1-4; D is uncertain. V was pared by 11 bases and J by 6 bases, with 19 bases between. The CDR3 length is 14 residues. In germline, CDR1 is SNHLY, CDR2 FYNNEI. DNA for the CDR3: TGTGCCTGGAGTGTACCTTTTCCTGATGAAAAACTGTTTTTT. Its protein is CAWSVPFPDEKLFF.

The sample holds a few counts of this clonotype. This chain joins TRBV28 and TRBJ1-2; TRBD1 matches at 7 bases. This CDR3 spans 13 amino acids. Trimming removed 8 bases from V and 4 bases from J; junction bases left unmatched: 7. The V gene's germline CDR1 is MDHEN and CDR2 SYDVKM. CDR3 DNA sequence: TGTGCCAGCGTCACAGGGGAGGCCTATGGCTACACCTTC. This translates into CASVTGEAYGYTF.

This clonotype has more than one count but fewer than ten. The CDR3: CASSDDRGLGYTF. The CDR3 nucleotides read TGTGCCAGCAGTGATGACAGGGGGCTAGGCTACACCTTC. This chain uses TRBV28 with TRBJ1-2, with 10 bases identical to TRBD1. V shed 5 bases, J shed 8 bases, and the junction held 5 bases outside the gene matches. The length of the CDR3 is 13 residues. CDR1 and CDR2 from the germline V gene are MDHEN and SYDVKM.

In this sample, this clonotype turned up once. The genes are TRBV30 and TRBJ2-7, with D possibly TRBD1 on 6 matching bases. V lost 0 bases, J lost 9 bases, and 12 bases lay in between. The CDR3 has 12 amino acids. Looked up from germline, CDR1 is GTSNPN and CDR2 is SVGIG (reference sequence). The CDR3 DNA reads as TGTGCCTGGAGTGTTGGGACATTCGGGCAGTACTTC. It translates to CAWSVGTFGQYF.

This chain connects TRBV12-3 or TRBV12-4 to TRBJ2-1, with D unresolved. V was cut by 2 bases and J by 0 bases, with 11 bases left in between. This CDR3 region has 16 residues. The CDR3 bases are TGTGCCAGCAGTTTATATAGGGCTAGCTCCTACAATGAGCAGTTCTTC. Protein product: CASSLYRASSYNEQFF.

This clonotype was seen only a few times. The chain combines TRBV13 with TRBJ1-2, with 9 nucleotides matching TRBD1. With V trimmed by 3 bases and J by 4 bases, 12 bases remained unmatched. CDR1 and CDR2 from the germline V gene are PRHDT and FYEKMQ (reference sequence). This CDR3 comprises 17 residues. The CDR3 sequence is CASSLVPQGAAIYGYTF. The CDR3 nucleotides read TGTGCCAGCAGCTTGGTCCCACAGGGGGCCGCCATCTATGGCTACACCTTC.

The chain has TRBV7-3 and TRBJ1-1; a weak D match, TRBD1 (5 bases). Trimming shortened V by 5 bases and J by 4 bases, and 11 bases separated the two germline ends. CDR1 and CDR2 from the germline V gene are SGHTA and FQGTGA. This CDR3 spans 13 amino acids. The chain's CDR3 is CASSPLGGTEAFF. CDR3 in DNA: TGTGCCAGCAGCCCGCTGGGGGGCACTGAAGCTTTCTTT.

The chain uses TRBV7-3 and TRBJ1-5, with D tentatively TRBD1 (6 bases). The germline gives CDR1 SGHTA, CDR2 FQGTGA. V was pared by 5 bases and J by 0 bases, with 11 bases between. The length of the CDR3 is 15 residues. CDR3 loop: CASSAGTTSNQPQHF. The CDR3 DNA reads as TGTGCCAGCAGCGCCGGGACAACTAGCAATCAGCCCCAGCATTTT.